A selection of T cell receptor beta chains follows, all from one sample in a study of T cells in Graves' hyperthyroidism and ophthalmopathy. Each CDR3 protein is one row after TCRdb ran MiXCR on the multiplex PCR reads. The sample consists of hundreds of thousands of distinct CDR3 sequences, about 14% of them appearing once. The source material was blood. These receptor sequences come from a woman aged 35 to 49 with Graves' hyperthyroidism. The CDR3 runs from the conserved cysteine through the conserved F or W. Fields, in order: clone size, J gene, D gene, V gene, CDR3 DNA, CDR3 protein. The D gene is left open where the match is weak. Rows give clone size only sometimes, using once, few, many, or a class for an expanded clone.

>many|TRBJ1-4|.|TRBV15
TGTGCCACCAGCAGGTCCAGGAGCGAAAAACTGTTTTTT
CATSRSRSEKLFF
>.|TRBJ1-6|.|TRBV5-6
TGTGCCAGCAGTTTTGTTGGGGCTGAGTATAATTCACCCCTCCACTTT
CASSFVGAEYNSPLHF
>few|TRBJ2-1|TRBD1|TRBV11-3
TGTGCCAGCAGCGCAGGACAGGGGCTCAATGAGCAGTTCTTC
CASSAGQGLNEQFF
>few|TRBJ1-3|TRBD1|TRBV28
TGTGCCAGCCGGGACAGGGTCGGAAACACCATATATTTT
CASRDRVGNTIYF
>few|TRBJ2-1|.|TRBV2
TGTGCCAGCAGCTTACGGGGTTTTAATGAGCAGTTCTTC
CASSLRGFNEQFF
>.|TRBJ1-2|TRBD1|TRBV7-9
TGTGCCAGCAGCTTATCTACTGGGACAGGGTCAGGAGGCTACACCTTC
CASSLSTGTGSGGYTF
>.|TRBJ2-1|.|TRBV5-6
TGTGCCAGCACAAGGTTGGATGAGCAGTTCTTC
CASTRLDEQFF
>many|TRBJ2-1|TRBD1|TRBV5-1
TGCGCCAGCAGGCTACAGGGGTGGGATGAGCAGTTCTTC
CASRLQGWDEQFF
>many|TRBJ2-2|TRBD2|TRBV9
TGTGCCAGCAGCGCAACCGGGACTAGCAAACTGTTTTTT
CASSATGTSKLFF
>many|TRBJ2-2|.|TRBV30
TGTGCCTGGAGTAAGGGGGGAACCGGGGAGCTGTTTTTT
CAWSKGGTGELFF
>many|TRBJ2-3|.|TRBV2
TGTGCCAGCAGTGACGGTAACACAGATACGCAGTATTTT
CASSDGNTDTQYF
>many|TRBJ2-5|.|TRBV28
TGTGCCAGCAGTTTACGGAGCGGAGGCGGGGAGACCCAGTACTTC
CASSLRSGGGETQYF
>.|TRBJ2-7|TRBD1|TRBV4-1
TGCGCCAGCAGCCAAGATTTGACAGGGATAACCTACGAGCGGTACTTC
CASSQDLTGITYERYF